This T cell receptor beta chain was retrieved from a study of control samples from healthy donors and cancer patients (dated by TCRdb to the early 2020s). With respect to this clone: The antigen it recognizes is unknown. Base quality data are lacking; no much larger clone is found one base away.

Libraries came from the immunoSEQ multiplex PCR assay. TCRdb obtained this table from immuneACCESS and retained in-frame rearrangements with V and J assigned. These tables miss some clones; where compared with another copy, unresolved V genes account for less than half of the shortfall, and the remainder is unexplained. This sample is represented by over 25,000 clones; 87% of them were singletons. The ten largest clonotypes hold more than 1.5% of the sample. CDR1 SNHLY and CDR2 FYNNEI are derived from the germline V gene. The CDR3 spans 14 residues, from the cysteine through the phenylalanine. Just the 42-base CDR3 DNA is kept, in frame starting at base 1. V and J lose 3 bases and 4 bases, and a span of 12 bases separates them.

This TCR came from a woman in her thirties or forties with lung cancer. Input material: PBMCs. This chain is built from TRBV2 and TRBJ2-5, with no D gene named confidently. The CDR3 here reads CASSESRTLETQYF. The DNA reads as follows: TGTGCCAGCAGTGAGAGTAGGACGCTAGAGACCCAGTACTTC. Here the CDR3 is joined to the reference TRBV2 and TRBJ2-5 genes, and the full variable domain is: EPEVTQTPSHQVTQMGQEVILRCVPISNHLYFYWYRQILGQKVEFLVSFYNNEISEKSEIFDDQFSVERPDGSNFTLKIRSTKLEDSAMYFCASSESRTLETQYFGPGTRLLVL.